What follows are 22 T cell receptor beta chains derived from one specimen sequenced in a study of T cell responses to AZD1222 COVID-19 vaccine. Clones were read by immunoSEQ multiplex PCR, and TCRdb kept only the in-frame ones, dropping some. The sample records 83,000 or so clones, roughly 86% being singletons. Sequenced material: peripheral blood, taken on day 0 of AZD1222 vaccination. These receptors were obtained from an adult in good health.

The chain uses TRBV19 and TRBJ2-3; 7 bases are shared with TRBD2. Unmatched junction bases numbered 14, after V lost 2 bases and J lost 0 bases. Germline CDR1 reads LNHDA; CDR2 reads SQIVND (reference sequence). The CDR3 length is 19 residues. The DNA of the CDR3 is TGTGCCAGTAGTATAAGGTTGGCGGGAGTTGGTTGGAGCACAGATACGCAGTATTTT. Residues: CASSIRLAGVGWSTDTQYF.

Concerning this clone: The sample holds other DNA sequences that translate to the same CDR3. This sequence joins TRBV5-4 and TRBJ2-5, with 10 bases that match TRBD1. CDR3 length: 16 residues. V lost 0 bases to trimming and J lost 1 base; unmatched junction nucleotides: 3. Germline V lookup: CDR1 SGHNT, CDR2 YYREEE (reference sequence). In DNA form, the CDR3 reads TGTGCCAGCAGCTTGGGGGACAGGGGCTTCCAAGAGACCCAGTACTTC. Its translation is CASSLGDRGFQETQYF. The full variable domain, with the rest looked up from reference TRBV5-4 and TRBJ2-5, is ETGVTQSPTHLIKTRGQQVTLRCSSQSGHNTVSWYQQALGQGPQFIFQYYREEENGRGNFPPRFSGLQFPNYSSELNVNALELDDSALYLCASSLGDRGFQETQYFGPGTRLLVL.

The chain uses TRBV5-4 and TRBJ1-1; 7 bases fit TRBD1. J lost 4 bases, V lost 0 bases, and 6 bases had no gene match. Germline V gives CDR1 SGHNT, CDR2 YYREEE (reference sequence). The CDR3 contains 15 residues. The CDR3 DNA sequence: TGTGCCAGCAGCTTGGAGGGGGCCCGCCGCACTGAAGCTTTCTTT. Amino acid sequence: CASSLEGARRTEAFF.

The chain employs TRBV2 and TRBJ2-7; D ambiguous. This CDR3 is 15 amino acids long. CDR1 and CDR2 from the germline V gene are SNHLY and FYNNEI. V lost 3 bases and J lost 0, with 12 bases in between. The CDR3 reads CASSDILPSSYEQYF. The CDR3 region has the DNA TGTGCCAGCAGTGATATTCTTCCGAGCTCCTACGAGCAGTACTTC.

V gene TRBV2 combines with J gene TRBJ1-1, with TRBD1 matching 9 bases. The germline gives CDR1 SNHLY, CDR2 FYNNEI. Trimming removed 6 bases from V and 0 bases from J; junction bases left unmatched: 11. The CDR3 is 17 amino acids. CDR3 residues: CASRSGQGNFVNTEAFF. The DNA for the CDR3 is TGTGCCAGCAGGTCAGGACAGGGGAACTTTGTGAACACTGAAGCTTTCTTT.

J is TRBJ2-3 and V is TRBV3-1 (or the pseudogene TRBV3-2), with D maybe TRBD2 (7 bases). CDR1 and CDR2 (germline): LGHDT, YNNKEL (reference sequence). V was cut by 0 bases and J by 6 bases, with 16 bases left in between. The CDR3 extends over 16 amino acids. CDR3 in DNA: TGTGCCAGCAGCCAAGATCTAGGGGGGGCTGGGGATACGCAGTATTTT. Protein sequence: CASSQDLGGAGDTQYF.

This clone was observed a few times. The chain has TRBV5-1 and TRBJ2-5, with 15 nucleotides matching TRBD2. CDR3 length equals 16 residues. V shed 3 bases and J 1 base; nucleotides not matched to a gene: 1. Germline CDR1 and CDR2: SGHRS and YFSETQ. The CDR3 coding sequence is TGCGCCAGCAGCTGGACTAGCGGGAGGGTCCAAGAGACCCAGTACTTC. Encoded protein: CASSWTSGRVQETQYF.

The chain links TRBV7-9 to TRBJ1-5, with TRBD1 identical over 7 bases. CDR3 size: 16 residues. Germline V lookup: CDR1 SEHNR, CDR2 FQNEAQ (reference sequence). The V gene end was trimmed by 5 bases and the J gene end by 0 bases; junction bases not matched to a gene: 7. The chain's CDR3 is CASSKHRGVSNQPQHF. The CDR3, as DNA: TGTGCCAGCAGCAAGCACAGGGGAGTTAGCAATCAGCCCCAGCATTTT.

The chain has TRBV19 and TRBJ2-1; 8 bases align to TRBD2. This CDR3 is 16 amino acids long. V gave up 3 bases and J gave up 7 bases; unmatched junction bases: 11. CDR1 LNHDA and CDR2 SQIVND come from the germline V gene (reference sequence). CDR3 sequence reads: CASSIGRLAGFNEQFF. The DNA of the CDR3 is TGTGCCAGTAGTATCGGACGGCTAGCGGGCTTTAATGAGCAGTTCTTC.

The J gene is TRBJ2-7, the V gene TRBV7-2; TRBD2 matches at 8 bases. The V and J ends lost 4 bases and 0 bases, in that order; junction bases with no gene match: 5. The CDR3 extends over 15 amino acids. CDR1 is SGHTA and CDR2 is FQGNSA in the germline V gene. The CDR3 DNA reads TGTGCCAGCAGCTCCTTAGCGGGGTCCTCCTACGAGCAGTACTTC. Amino acids: CASSSLAGSSYEQYF. The variable domain in full, with the rest retrieved from reference TRBV7-2 and TRBJ2-7, is GAGVSQSPSNKVTEKGKDVELRCDPISGHTALYWYRQSLGQGLEFLIYFQGNSAPDKSGLPSDRFSAERTGGSVSTLTIQRTQQEDSAVYLCASSSLAGSSYEQYFGPGTRLTVT.

This chain links TRBV19 with TRBJ1-5; D perhaps matches TRBD1 (6 bases). The V gene's germline CDR1 is LNHDA and CDR2 SQIVND (reference sequence). The CDR3 runs 15 residues. V shed 3 bases and J shed 1 base, with 10 bases lying between them. In DNA, the CDR3 is TGTGCCAGTAGTATTGTGACAGGAAGCAATCAGCCCCAGCATTTT. Encoded protein: CASSIVTGSNQPQHF.

This clone was seen only once. The chain couples TRBV2 to TRBJ2-5, with 8 bases matching TRBD1. The CDR3 consists of 14 residues. J lost 1 base, V lost 6 bases, and 4 bases had no gene match. Germline V gene sequence: CDR1 SNHLY, CDR2 FYNNEI. The CDR3 region is CASSRQGSQETQYF. The CDR3 bases are TGTGCCAGCAGCAGACAGGGGAGCCAAGAGACCCAGTACTTC. The whole variable domain, remainder taken from reference TRBV2 and TRBJ2-5, is EPEVTQTPSHQVTQMGQEVILRCVPISNHLYFYWYRQILGQKVEFLVSFYNNEISEKSEIFDDQFSVERPDGSNFTLKIRSTKLEDSAMYFCASSRQGSQETQYFGPGTRLLVL.

With respect to this clone: One junction end disagrees with the germline gene, perhaps due to a read error. The rearrangement uses TRBV2 and TRBJ1-5, with D unclear. The germline V gene has CDR1 SNHLY and CDR2 FYNNEI. The CDR3 totals 13 residues. CDR3 nucleotide sequence: TGTGTCAGCACCTACTCCGGGAATCAGCCCCAGCATTTT. It is translated as CVSTYSGNQPQHF.

The rearrangement uses TRBV7-9 and TRBJ1-1; 10 nucleotides match TRBD1. The ends lost 0 bases at V and 0 bases at J; junction bases unmatched: 7. The length of the CDR3 is 18 residues. From germline, CDR1 is SEHNR and CDR2 FQNEAQ (reference sequence). CDR3 amino acids: CASSLARWGQGMNTEAFF. The CDR3 DNA reads as TGTGCCAGCAGCTTAGCTCGTTGGGGACAGGGGATGAACACTGAAGCTTTCTTT.

There are a few counts of this clone. The V call is TRBV18, the J call TRBJ2-7; D gene ambiguous. V was pared by 0 bases and J by 6 bases, with 15 bases between. The CDR3 runs to 15 residues. Germline-derived CDR1 and CDR2 are KGHSH and LQKENI. The CDR3, as DNA: TGTGCCAGCTCACCACCAGACCAGCCCGACGGCGAGCAGTACTTC. Protein sequence: CASSPPDQPDGEQYF.

This clone was counted a single time. The chain carries TRBV2 and TRBJ1-6; D unclear. The CDR3 loop spans 13 amino acids. Germline CDR1 SNHLY, CDR2 FYNNEI. V shed 10 bases and J shed 7 bases, with 14 bases lying between them. The chain's CDR3 is CANCMRQNSPLHF. CDR3 DNA sequence: TGTGCCAACTGTATGCGCCAAAATTCACCCCTCCACTTT.

The chain combines TRBV28 with TRBJ2-7, with D possibly called TRBD1 or TRBD2 (5 bases each). In germline, CDR1 is MDHEN, CDR2 SYDVKM. The length of the CDR3 is 12 residues. V was pared by 10 bases and J by 2 bases, with 12 bases between. The CDR3 reads CATRDLPYEQYF. In nucleotides, the CDR3 is TGTGCCACCAGGGACCTGCCCTACGAGCAGTACTTC. The whole variable domain, filled in from reference TRBV28 and TRBJ2-7, reads DVKVTQSSRYLVKRTGEKVFLECVQDMDHENMFWYRQDPGLGLRLIYFSYDVKMKEKGDIPEGYSVSREKKERFSLILESASTNQTSMYLCATRDLPYEQYFGPGTRLTVT.

This chain joins TRBV7-9 and TRBJ1-1; D gene unclear. Deletions cut 9 bases from V and 3 bases from J, with 17 bases between. The CDR3 has 14 amino acids. Germline loops: CDR1 SEHNR, CDR2 FQNEAQ (reference sequence). CDR3: CASQNGVGDTEAFF. In DNA form, the CDR3 reads TGTGCCAGTCAAAACGGGGTTGGGGACACTGAAGCTTTCTTT.

As for this clone: Sequence at one end of the junction differs from germline and may be a read error. The chain combines TRBV20-1 with TRBJ2-7, with a tentative D call TRBD1 (6 bases). The CDR3 has 11 amino acids. Germline CDR1 and CDR2: DFQATT and SNEGSKA (reference sequence). The CDR3 DNA reads TGCAGTGCAACTCGACAGGCTCGCCTGGGCTTC. Residues: CSATRQARLGF.

The chain carries TRBV2 and TRBJ2-3; 7 bases map to TRBD1. CDR3 length: 15 residues. Trimming took 6 bases from V and 2 from J; bases not matched to a gene: 8. The germline gives CDR1 SNHLY, CDR2 FYNNEI. This chain's CDR3 is CASRVDRSPTDTQYF. The DNA for the CDR3 is TGTGCCAGCAGGGTGGACAGGTCTCCCACAGATACGCAGTATTTT.

The rearrangement joins TRBV30 to TRBJ2-1; the D is unclear. Germline CDR1 is GTSNPN and CDR2 is SVGIG (reference sequence). This CDR3 is 12 amino acids long. V gave up 0 bases and J gave up 7 bases, with 7 bases separating them. CDR3 loop: CAWSVSSNEQFF. DNA of the CDR3: TGTGCCTGGAGTGTATCTTCGAATGAGCAGTTCTTC.

CDR3 DNA: TGCGCCAGCAGCTTCAACAAAGACACAGATACGCAGTATTTT. Translation: CASSFNKDTDTQYF. This rearrangement joins TRBV5-1 to TRBJ2-3; no definite D call. CDR3 length: 14 amino acids. Germline assignment: CDR1 SGHRS and CDR2 YFSETQ. V lost 2 bases and J lost 2, with 9 bases in between. The full variable domain, its missing parts supplied by reference TRBV5-1 and TRBJ2-3, is KAGVTQTPRYLIKTRGQQVTLSCSPISGHRSVSWYQQTPGQGLQFLFEYFSETQRNKGNFPGRFSGRQFSNSRSEMNVSTLELGDSALYLCASSFNKDTDTQYFGPGTRLTVL.